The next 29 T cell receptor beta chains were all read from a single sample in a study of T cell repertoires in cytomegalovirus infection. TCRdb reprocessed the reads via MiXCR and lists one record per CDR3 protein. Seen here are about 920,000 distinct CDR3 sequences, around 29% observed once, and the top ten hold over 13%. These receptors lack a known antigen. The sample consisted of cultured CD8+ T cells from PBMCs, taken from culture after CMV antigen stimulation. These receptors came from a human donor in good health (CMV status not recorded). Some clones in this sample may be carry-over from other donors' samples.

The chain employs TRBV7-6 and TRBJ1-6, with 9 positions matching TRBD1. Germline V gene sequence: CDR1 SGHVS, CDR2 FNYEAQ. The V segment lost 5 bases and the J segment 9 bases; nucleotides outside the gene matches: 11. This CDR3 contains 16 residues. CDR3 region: CASSQEGQGLGSPLHF. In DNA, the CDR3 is TGTGCCAGCAGCCAGGAGGGACAGGGCCTCGGTTCACCCCTCCACTTT.

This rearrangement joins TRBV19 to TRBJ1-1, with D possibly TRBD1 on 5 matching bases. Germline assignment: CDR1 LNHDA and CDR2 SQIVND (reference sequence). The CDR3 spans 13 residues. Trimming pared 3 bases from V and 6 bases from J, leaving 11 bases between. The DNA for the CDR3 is TGTGCCAGTAGTATGGCGGGGGTCTCTGAAGCTTTCTTT. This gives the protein CASSMAGVSEAFF.

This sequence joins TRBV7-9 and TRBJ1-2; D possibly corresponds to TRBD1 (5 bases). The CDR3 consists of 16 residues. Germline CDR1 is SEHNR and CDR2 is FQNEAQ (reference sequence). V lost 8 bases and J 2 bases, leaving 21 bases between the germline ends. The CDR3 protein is CASREDGKGHNYGYTF. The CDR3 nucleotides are TGTGCCAGCCGAGAGGATGGGAAGGGGCACAACTATGGCTACACCTTC.

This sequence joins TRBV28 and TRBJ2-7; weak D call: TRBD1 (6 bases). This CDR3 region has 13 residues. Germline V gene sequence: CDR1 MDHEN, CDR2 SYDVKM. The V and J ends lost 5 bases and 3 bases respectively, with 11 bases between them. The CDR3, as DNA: TGTGCCAGCAGTAGGGACAAGCACTACGAGCAGTACGTC. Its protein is CASSRDKHYEQYV.

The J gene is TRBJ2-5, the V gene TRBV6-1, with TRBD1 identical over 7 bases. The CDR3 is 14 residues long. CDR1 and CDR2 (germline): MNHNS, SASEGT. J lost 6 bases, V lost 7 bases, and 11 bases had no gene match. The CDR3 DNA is TGTGCCAGCACCTCTATAGGGGGCGAAAAGACCCAGTACTTC. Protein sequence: CASTSIGGEKTQYF.

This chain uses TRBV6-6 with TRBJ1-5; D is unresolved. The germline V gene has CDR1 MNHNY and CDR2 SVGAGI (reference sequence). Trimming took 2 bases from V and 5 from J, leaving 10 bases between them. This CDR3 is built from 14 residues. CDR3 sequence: CASSYDQGDQPQHF. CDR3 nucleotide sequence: TGTGCCAGCAGTTACGACCAAGGCGATCAGCCCCAGCATTTT.

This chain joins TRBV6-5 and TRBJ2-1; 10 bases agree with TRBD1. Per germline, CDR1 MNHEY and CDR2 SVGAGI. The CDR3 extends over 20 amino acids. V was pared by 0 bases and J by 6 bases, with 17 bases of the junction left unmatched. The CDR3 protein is CASSYSAGQGPKPNTNEQFF. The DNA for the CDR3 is TGTGCCAGCAGTTACTCGGCGGGACAGGGGCCGAAACCCAATACCAATGAGCAGTTCTTC.

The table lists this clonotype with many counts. The CDR3 region is CASSLGQATNSPLHF. In nucleotides, the CDR3 is TGTGCCAGCAGCTTGGGACAGGCGACCAATTCACCCCTCCACTTT. The V gene is TRBV7-2, the J gene TRBJ1-6; 8 nucleotides agree with TRBD1. The CDR3 sequence is 15 residues long. The germline V gene has CDR1 SGHTA and CDR2 FQGNSA. J lost 7 bases, V lost 3 bases, and 5 bases had no gene match.

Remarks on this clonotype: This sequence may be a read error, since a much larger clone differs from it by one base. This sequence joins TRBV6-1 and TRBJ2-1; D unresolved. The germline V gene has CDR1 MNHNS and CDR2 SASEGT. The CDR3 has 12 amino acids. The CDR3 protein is CAGSPDGNEQFF. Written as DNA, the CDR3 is TGTGCCGGCAGTCCGGACGGGAATGAGCAGTTCTTC.

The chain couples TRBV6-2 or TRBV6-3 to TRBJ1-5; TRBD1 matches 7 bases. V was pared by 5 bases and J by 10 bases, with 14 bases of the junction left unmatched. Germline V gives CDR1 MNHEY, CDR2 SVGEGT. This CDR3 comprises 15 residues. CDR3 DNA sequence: TGTGCCAGCAGTATAACCGGGACAGCGCCATCCCCCCAGCATTTT. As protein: CASSITGTAPSPQHF.

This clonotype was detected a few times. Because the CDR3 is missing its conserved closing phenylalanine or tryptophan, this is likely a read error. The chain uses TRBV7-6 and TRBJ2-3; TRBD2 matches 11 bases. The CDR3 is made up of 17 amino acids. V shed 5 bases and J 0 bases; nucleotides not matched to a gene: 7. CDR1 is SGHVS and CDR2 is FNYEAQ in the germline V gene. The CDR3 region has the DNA TGTGCCAGCAGCGGGGTACTAGCGGGAGCTAGCACAGATACGCAGTATCTT. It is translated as CASSGVLAGASTDTQYL.

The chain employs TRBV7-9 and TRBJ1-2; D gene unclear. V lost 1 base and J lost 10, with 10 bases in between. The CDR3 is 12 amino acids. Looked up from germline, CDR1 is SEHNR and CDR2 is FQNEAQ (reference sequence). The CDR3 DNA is TGTGCCAGCAGCTTAGGACGGCCGGACTACACCTTC. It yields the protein CASSLGRPDYTF. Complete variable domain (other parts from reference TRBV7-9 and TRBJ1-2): DTGVSQNPRHKITKRGQNVTFRCDPISEHNRLYWYRQTLGQGPEFLTYFQNEAQLEKSRLLSDRFSAERPKGSFSTLEIQRTEQGDSAMYLCASSLGRPDYTFGSGTRLTVV.

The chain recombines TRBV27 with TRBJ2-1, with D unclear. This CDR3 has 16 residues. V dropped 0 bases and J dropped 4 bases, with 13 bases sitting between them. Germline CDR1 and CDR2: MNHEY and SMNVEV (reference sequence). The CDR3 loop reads CASSLSQPTRYNEQFF. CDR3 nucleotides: TGTGCCAGCAGTTTATCCCAACCCACCCGTTACAATGAGCAGTTCTTC.

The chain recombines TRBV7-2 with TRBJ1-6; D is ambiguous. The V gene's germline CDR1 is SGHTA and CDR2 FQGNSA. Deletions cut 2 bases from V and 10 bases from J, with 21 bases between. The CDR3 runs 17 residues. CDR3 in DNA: TGTGCCAGCAGCTTAAGGCCAGCCAGACCTGAAAAATCACCCCTCCACTTT. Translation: CASSLRPARPEKSPLHF.

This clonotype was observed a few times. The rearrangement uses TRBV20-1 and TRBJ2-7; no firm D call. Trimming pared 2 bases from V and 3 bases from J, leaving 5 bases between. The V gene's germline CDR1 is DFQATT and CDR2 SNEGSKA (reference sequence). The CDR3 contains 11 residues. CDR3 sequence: CSARNGYEQYF. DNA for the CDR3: TGCAGTGCTAGAAATGGCTACGAGCAGTACTTC.

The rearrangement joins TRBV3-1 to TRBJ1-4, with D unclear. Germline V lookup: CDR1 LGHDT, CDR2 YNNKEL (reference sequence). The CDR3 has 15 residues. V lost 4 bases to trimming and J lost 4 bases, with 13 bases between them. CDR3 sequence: CASSPWQAYNEKLFF. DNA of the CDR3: TGTGCCAGCAGCCCGTGGCAGGCCTATAATGAAAAACTGTTTTTT.

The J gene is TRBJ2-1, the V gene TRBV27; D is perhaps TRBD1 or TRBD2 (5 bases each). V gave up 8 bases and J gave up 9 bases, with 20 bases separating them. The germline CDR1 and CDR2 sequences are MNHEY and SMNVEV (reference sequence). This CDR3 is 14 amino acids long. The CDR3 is CASGDPNPVGEQFF. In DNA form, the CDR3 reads TGTGCCAGCGGGGACCCGAATCCTGTGGGTGAGCAGTTCTTC.

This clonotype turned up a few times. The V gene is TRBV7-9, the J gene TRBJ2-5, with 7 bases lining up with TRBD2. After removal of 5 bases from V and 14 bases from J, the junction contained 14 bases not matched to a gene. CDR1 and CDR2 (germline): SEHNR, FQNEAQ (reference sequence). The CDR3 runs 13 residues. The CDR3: CASSPLKRGLDYF. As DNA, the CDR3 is TGTGCCAGCAGCCCTTTGAAGCGGGGATTAGATTACTTC.

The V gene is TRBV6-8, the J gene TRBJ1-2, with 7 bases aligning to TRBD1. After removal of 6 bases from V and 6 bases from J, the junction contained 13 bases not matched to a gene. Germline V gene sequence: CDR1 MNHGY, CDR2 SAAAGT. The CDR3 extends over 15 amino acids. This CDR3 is CASSTGTVEPHGYTF. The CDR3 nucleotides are TGTGCCAGCAGCACGGGGACAGTGGAACCTCATGGCTACACCTTC.

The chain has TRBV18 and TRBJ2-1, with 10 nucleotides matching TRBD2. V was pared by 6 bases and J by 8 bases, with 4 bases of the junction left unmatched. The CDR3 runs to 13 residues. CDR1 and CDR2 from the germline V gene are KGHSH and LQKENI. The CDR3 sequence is CASSRLAGDEQFF. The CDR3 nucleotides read TGTGCCAGCTCTCGACTAGCGGGCGATGAGCAGTTCTTC.

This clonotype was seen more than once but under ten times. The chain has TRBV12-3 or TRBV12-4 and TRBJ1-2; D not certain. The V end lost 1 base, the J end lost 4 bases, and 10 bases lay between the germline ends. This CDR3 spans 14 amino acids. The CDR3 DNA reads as TGTGCCAGCAGTTTAGTTGTAATGACCTATGGCTACACCTTC. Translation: CASSLVVMTYGYTF.

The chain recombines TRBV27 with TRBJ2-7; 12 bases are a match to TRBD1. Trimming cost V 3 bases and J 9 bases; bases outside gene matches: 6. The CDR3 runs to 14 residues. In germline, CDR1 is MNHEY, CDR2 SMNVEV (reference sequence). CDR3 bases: TGTGCCAGCAGTTTCGGGACAGGGGGCGGTTGGCAGTACTTC. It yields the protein CASSFGTGGGWQYF.

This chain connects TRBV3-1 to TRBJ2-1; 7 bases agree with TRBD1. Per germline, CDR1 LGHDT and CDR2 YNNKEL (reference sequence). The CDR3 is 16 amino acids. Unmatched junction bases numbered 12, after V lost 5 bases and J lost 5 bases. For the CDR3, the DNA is TGTGCCAGCAGCTCCCTGTGGACAGGTGAAGACAATGAGCAGTTCTTC. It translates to CASSSLWTGEDNEQFF.

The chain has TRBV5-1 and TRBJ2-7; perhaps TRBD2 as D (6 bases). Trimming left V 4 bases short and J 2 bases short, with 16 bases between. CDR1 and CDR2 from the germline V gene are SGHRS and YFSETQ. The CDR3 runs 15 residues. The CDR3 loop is CASSPVSRRAYEQYF. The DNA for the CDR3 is TGCGCCAGCAGCCCCGTCTCGAGGAGGGCCTACGAGCAGTACTTC.

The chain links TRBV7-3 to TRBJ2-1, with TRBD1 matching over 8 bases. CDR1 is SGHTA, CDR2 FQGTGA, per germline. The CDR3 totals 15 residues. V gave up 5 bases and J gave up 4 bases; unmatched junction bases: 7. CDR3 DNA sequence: TGTGCCAGCAGCCCCGGACAGGGCAAGTACAATGAGCAGTTCTTC. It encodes CASSPGQGKYNEQFF. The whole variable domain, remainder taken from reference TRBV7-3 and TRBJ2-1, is GAGVSQTPSNKVTEKGKYVELRCDPISGHTALYWYRQSLGQGPEFLIYFQGTGAADDSGLPNDRFFAVRPEGSVSTLKIQRTERGDSAVYLCASSPGQGKYNEQFFGPGTRLTVL.

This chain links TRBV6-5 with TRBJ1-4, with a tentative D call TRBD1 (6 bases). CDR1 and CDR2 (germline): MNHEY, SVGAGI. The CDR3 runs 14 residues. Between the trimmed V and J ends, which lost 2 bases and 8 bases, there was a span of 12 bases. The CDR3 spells CASSYRTDDEKLFF. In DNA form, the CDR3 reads TGTGCCAGCAGTTACCGGACAGACGACGAAAAACTGTTTTTT.

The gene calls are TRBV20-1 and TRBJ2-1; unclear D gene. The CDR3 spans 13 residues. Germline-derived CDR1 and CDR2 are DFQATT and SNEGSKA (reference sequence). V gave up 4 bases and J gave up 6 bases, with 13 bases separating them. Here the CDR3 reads CSATYRVLNEQFF. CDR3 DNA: TGCAGTGCTACGTACCGAGTTCTCAATGAGCAGTTCTTC.

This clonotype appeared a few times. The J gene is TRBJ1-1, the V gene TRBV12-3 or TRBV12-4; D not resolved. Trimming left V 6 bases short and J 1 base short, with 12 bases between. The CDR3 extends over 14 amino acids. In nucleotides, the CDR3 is TGTGCCAGCAGAGTCGCGGACCCGAACACTGAAGCTTTCTTT. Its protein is CASRVADPNTEAFF.

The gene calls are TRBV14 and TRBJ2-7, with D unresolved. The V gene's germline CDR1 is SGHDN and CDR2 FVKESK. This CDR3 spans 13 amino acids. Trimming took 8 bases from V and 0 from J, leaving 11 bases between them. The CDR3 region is CASGSGGSYEQYV. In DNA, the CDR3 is TGTGCCAGCGGTTCAGGCGGCTCCTACGAGCAGTACGTC.